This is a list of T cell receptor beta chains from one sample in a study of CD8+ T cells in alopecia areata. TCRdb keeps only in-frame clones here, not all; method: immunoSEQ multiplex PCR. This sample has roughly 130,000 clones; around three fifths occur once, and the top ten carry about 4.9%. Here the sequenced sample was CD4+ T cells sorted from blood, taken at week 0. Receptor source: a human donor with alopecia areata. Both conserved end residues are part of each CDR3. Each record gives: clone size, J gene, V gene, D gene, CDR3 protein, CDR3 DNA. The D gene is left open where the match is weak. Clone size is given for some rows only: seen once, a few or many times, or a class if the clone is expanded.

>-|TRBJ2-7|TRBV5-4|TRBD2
CASSLPRGGRAREQYF
TGTGCCAGCAGCCTACCCCGGGGCGGGAGGGCCCGCGAGCAGTACTTC
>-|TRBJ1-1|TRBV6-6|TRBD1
CASSGQGFTEAFF
TGTGCCAGCAGTGGACAGGGTTTTACTGAAGCTTTCTTT
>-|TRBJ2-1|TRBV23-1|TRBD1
CASSHLDRGQHNEQFF
TGCGCCAGCAGTCATTTGGACAGGGGGCAGCACAATGAGCAGTTCTTC
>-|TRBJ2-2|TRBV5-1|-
CASSLAGQGGTGELFF
TGCGCCAGCAGCTTGGCCGGCCAGGGCGGGACCGGGGAGCTGTTTTTT
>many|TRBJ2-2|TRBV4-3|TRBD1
CASSPGTGGTGELFF
TGCGCCAGCAGCCCAGGGACAGGGGGGACCGGGGAGCTGTTTTTT
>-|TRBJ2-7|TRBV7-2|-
CASSSQRDRLAEQYF
TGTGCCAGCAGCTCCCAGCGGGACAGGTTGGCCGAGCAGTACTTC
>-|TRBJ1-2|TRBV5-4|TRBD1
CASRSDRGLLSNYGYTF
TGTGCCAGCAGATCGGACAGGGGGCTCCTATCCAACTATGGCTACACCTTC
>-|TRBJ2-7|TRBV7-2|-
CASSALRGYEQYF
TGTGCCAGCAGCGCCCTTCGGGGCTACGAGCAGTACTTC
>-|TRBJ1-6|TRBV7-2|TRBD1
CASSTGGLGNSPLHF
TGTGCCAGCAGCACAGGGGGTTTAGGTAATTCACCCCTCCACTTT
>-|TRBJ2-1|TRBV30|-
CAWSVLGEQFF
TGTGCCTGGAGTGTACTTGGTGAGCAGTTCTTC
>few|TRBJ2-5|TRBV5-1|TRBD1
CASGPGTGETQYF
TGCGCCAGCGGACCCGGGACAGGGGAGACCCAGTACTTC
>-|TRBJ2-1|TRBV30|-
CAWSEAGREQFF
TGTGCCTGGAGCGAGGCCGGCCGCGAGCAGTTCTTC
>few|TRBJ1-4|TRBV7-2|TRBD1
CASSRDRGREKLFF
TGTGCCAGCAGCCGGGACAGGGGGCGTGAAAAACTGTTTTTT